The 31 T cell receptor beta chains in this list originate from one sample, sequenced in a study of CD8 T cells in ankylosing spondylitis. Via MiXCR, TCRdb re-called the 5' RACE reads, giving one row per CDR3 protein. Of about 300,000 distinct CDR3 sequences listed, around 20% are singletons. Sequencing was done on a sample of blood, either unsorted or a sorted T cell fraction (not recorded which). The receptor set was obtained from a female donor with ankylosing spondylitis or in good health (not recorded which).

Only a few counts were recorded for this clonotype. This rearrangement joins TRBV6-2 or TRBV6-3 to TRBJ1-1, with D perhaps TRBD1 (6 bases). Trimming removed 6 bases from V and 4 bases from J, with 12 bases in between. Germline V lookup: CDR1 MNHEY, CDR2 SVGEGT. This CDR3 contains 13 residues. CDR3 nucleotides: TGTGCCAGCAGCAGGGGAGAGGGCACTGAAGCTTTCTTT. Translation gives CASSRGEGTEAFF.

This clonotype came up a few times. The chain joins TRBV27 to TRBJ1-4, with D possibly being TRBD1 (5 bases). The CDR3 covers 14 residues. Deletions cut 7 bases from V and 5 bases from J, with 14 bases between. From germline, CDR1 is MNHEY and CDR2 SMNVEV (reference sequence). The DNA of the CDR3 is TGTGCCAGCACCCCAGGACAACCCAATGAAAAACTGTTTTTT. Its protein is CASTPGQPNEKLFF.

The chain employs TRBV7-2 and TRBJ1-2; D is ambiguous. V dropped 5 bases and J dropped 2 bases, with 9 bases sitting between them. Germline-derived CDR1 and CDR2 are SGHTA and FQGNSA. This CDR3 has 13 amino acids. Written as DNA, the CDR3 is TGTGCCAGCAGCCCGAGGTCCAACTATGGCTACACCTTC. Protein product: CASSPRSNYGYTF.

This clonotype was counted between two and nine times. The chain uses TRBV5-1 and TRBJ2-1; tentative D call: TRBD1 (7 bases). Germline lookup yields CDR1 SGHRS and CDR2 YFSETQ. This CDR3 is 15 amino acids long. The ends were cut back, 0 bases at V and 10 bases at J, with 17 bases in the middle. The CDR3 DNA reads as TGCGCCAGCAGCTTGGTGGGGGGTGGGGGACAGGAGCAGTTCTTC. Translation: CASSLVGGGGQEQFF.

This clonotype was detected many times. The chain joins TRBV5-1 to TRBJ1-1; the D is unclear. Per germline, CDR1 SGHRS and CDR2 YFSETQ. Deletions cut 4 bases from V and 2 bases from J, with 15 bases between. The CDR3 is made up of 15 amino acids. The CDR3 nucleotides are TGCGCCAGCAGCACGGCCCAAGGGCCCAACACTGAAGCTTTCTTT. This gives the protein CASSTAQGPNTEAFF.

This chain joins TRBV7-2 and TRBJ2-3, with D perhaps TRBD2 (6 bases). The V gene's germline CDR1 is SGHTA and CDR2 FQGNSA. Trimming stripped 5 bases from V and 1 base from J, with 13 bases between. This CDR3 is built from 15 residues. The CDR3 region has the DNA TGTGCCAGCAGCGCAAACGGGGGAGGCACAGATACGCAGTATTTT. It encodes CASSANGGGTDTQYF.

There are a few counts of this clonotype. V usage is TRBV28 and J usage is TRBJ1-3, with D maybe TRBD1 (5 bases). This CDR3 comprises 13 residues. The germline V gene encodes CDR1 MDHEN and CDR2 SYDVKM. V was cut by 8 bases and J by 3 bases, with 11 bases left in between. The chain's CDR3 is CASGGRGGNTIYF. The CDR3, as DNA: TGTGCCAGCGGGGGACGAGGTGGAAACACCATATATTTT.

CDR3 loop: CASSPDGVLRRTYTF. The CDR3 nucleotides read TGCGCCAGCAGCCCGGATGGGGTACTCCGGCGAACCTACACCTTC. V gene TRBV5-1 combines with J gene TRBJ1-2; no definite D call. This CDR3 spans 15 amino acids. Between the trimmed V and J ends, which lost 4 bases and 10 bases, there was a span of 23 bases. Germline CDR1 and CDR2: SGHRS and YFSETQ.

The chain employs TRBV7-2 and TRBJ1-5; weak D call: TRBD1 (5 bases). The CDR3 extends over 14 amino acids. Germline-derived CDR1 and CDR2 are SGHTA and FQGNSA. Trimming cost V 0 bases and J 15 bases, with 18 bases left between them. The CDR3 DNA sequence: TGTGCCAGCAGCTTAGCTTTTTCCGGGGCCGAACGGCATTTT. The encoded protein is CASSLAFSGAERHF.

The rearrangement uses TRBV12-3 or TRBV12-4 and TRBJ2-1, with 7 nucleotides matching TRBD1. The CDR3 is 14 residues long. After removal of 8 bases from V and 5 bases from J, the junction contained 9 bases not matched to a gene. CDR3 amino acids: CASSLQGEHNEQFF. The CDR3 DNA follows: TGTGCCAGCTCCCTCCAGGGGGAGCACAATGAGCAGTTCTTC.

In DNA, the CDR3 is TGTGCCAGCAGCTTAGACGGGCGACCCTCCCCCTATACGCAGTATTTT. Protein product: CASSLDGRPSPYTQYF. The chain links TRBV5-6 to TRBJ2-3; unclear D gene. Looked up from germline, CDR1 is SGHDT and CDR2 is YYEEEE. Trimming shortened V by 2 bases and J by 7 bases, and 20 bases separated the two germline ends. The CDR3 length is 16 residues. Supplemented by reference TRBV5-6 and TRBJ2-3, the full variable domain reads DAGVTQSPTHLIKTRGQQVTLRCSPKSGHDTVSWYQQALGQGPQFIFQYYEEEERQRGNFPDRFSGHQFPNYSSELNVNALLLGDSALYLCASSLDGRPSPYTQYFGPGTRLTVL.

The chain is built from TRBV6-5 and TRBJ2-2; no clear D gene. In germline, CDR1 is MNHEY, CDR2 SVGAGI. CDR3 length equals 12 residues. The ends were cut back, 2 bases at V and 8 bases at J, with 6 bases in the middle. This CDR3 is CASSYEAGELFF. The CDR3, as DNA: TGTGCCAGCAGTTACGAAGCTGGGGAGCTGTTTTTT.

In this sample, this clonotype turned up many times. This chain connects TRBV4-3 to TRBJ2-6, with D possibly matching TRBD1 (5 bases). Trimming shortened V by 0 bases and J by 0 bases, and 15 bases separated the two germline ends. The CDR3 runs 19 residues. Germline V lookup: CDR1 LGHNA, CDR2 YSLEER. The CDR3 spells CASSQEYHRTYSGANVLTF. The CDR3 nucleotides are TGCGCCAGCAGCCAAGAATACCACAGGACCTACTCTGGGGCCAACGTCCTGACTTTC.

This clonotype was seen a few times. This chain uses TRBV14 with TRBJ1-1; tentative D call: TRBD1 (5 bases). The CDR3 length is 16 residues. Germline loops: CDR1 SGHDN, CDR2 FVKESK. Trimming removed 4 bases from V and 0 bases from J, with 15 bases in between. CDR3 bases: TGTGCCAGCAGCCGTTTCGGGGCAGTGATGAACACTGAAGCTTTCTTT. It translates to CASSRFGAVMNTEAFF.

This clonotype has a handful of counts. The chain is built from TRBV12-3 or TRBV12-4 and TRBJ1-1; D gene uncertain. The germline V and J ends were trimmed by 2 bases and 2 bases, with 9 bases remaining between them. The CDR3 runs to 14 residues. The CDR3 nucleotides are TGTGCCAGCAGTTTAAGCGGGGTAAACACTGAAGCTTTCTTT. It yields the protein CASSLSGVNTEAFF.

This clonotype was detected a few times. This rearrangement joins TRBV5-1 to TRBJ2-5; the D call may be TRBD1 or TRBD2 (5 bases each). Per the germline V gene, CDR1 is SGHRS and CDR2 is YFSETQ. The ends were cut back, 0 bases at V and 4 bases at J, with 10 bases in the middle. The CDR3 is 14 amino acids. DNA for the CDR3: TGCGCCAGCAGCTTGGTCGCAGGGACAGAGACCCAGTACTTC. It specifies CASSLVAGTETQYF.

This clonotype has only a few counts. This chain links TRBV12-3 or TRBV12-4 with TRBJ2-1; TRBD2 agrees at 11 bases. This CDR3 spans 16 amino acids. V lost 5 bases, J lost 0 bases, and 3 bases stayed unmatched. The CDR3 DNA sequence: TGTGCCAGCAGTACTACTAGCGGGAGCTCCTACAATGAGCAGTTCTTC. Translating it yields CASSTTSGSSYNEQFF.

This chain uses TRBV6-5 with TRBJ2-5, with TRBD2 identical over 7 bases. CDR3 length: 14 residues. Germline-derived CDR1 and CDR2 are MNHEY and SVGAGI. V trimming: 0 bases; J trimming: 4 bases; junction bases outside the gene matches: 2. As DNA, the CDR3 is TGTGCCAGCAGTTACTCCTGGGGGGGAGAGACCCAGTACTTC. Translated, it gives CASSYSWGGETQYF.

This clonotype was counted between two and nine times. The genes are TRBV10-3 and TRBJ2-1, with D uncertain. The CDR3 is made up of 13 amino acids. V shed 8 bases and J shed 6 bases, with 14 bases lying between them. Germline values: CDR1 ENHRY, CDR2 SYGVKD. DNA for the CDR3: TGTGCCATCGGGCCTAGGGCCGGCAATGAGCAGTTCTTC. This codes for CAIGPRAGNEQFF.

This rearrangement joins TRBV18 to TRBJ2-3; TRBD1 matches at 8 bases. The length of the CDR3 is 14 residues. V shed 3 bases and J 1 base; nucleotides not matched to a gene: 0. CDR1 is KGHSH and CDR2 is LQKENI in the germline V gene. CDR3 region: CASSPDRGTDTQYF. In DNA, the CDR3 is TGTGCCAGCTCACCGGACAGGGGCACAGATACGCAGTATTTT.

The sample holds many counts of this clonotype. The chain has TRBV7-9 and TRBJ2-7; D is unclear. V lost 0 bases to trimming and J lost 2 bases, with 5 bases between them. Germline-derived CDR1 and CDR2 are SEHNR and FQNEAQ (reference sequence). The CDR3 has 13 residues. Here the CDR3 DNA reads TGTGCCAGCAGCTTAGCGCCAACCTACGAGCAGTACTTC. As protein: CASSLAPTYEQYF.

This clonotype was seen more than once but under ten times. The chain uses TRBV6-1 and TRBJ1-1; no definite D call. CDR1 is MNHNS and CDR2 is SASEGT in the germline V gene. The CDR3 length is 14 residues. Trimming removed 7 bases at V and 1 base at J, with 13 bases between. This chain's CDR3 is CASTWTARNTEAFF. CDR3 nucleotides: TGTGCCAGCACCTGGACGGCCAGGAACACTGAAGCTTTCTTT.

In its sample, this clonotype was seen a few times. An end of the junction does not agree with germline; a read error may underlie this. The chain recombines TRBV18 with TRBJ2-6; 7 bases match TRBD2. The germline V gene has CDR1 KGHSH and CDR2 LQKENI. The CDR3 spans 16 residues. The CDR3 is CASSPLGGSEANVLTF. The CDR3 DNA reads as TGTGCCAGCTCACCCCTGGGGGGGTCTGAGGCCAACGTCCTGACTTTC.

This clonotype was seen repeatedly, ten times or more. The CDR3 coding sequence is TGTGCCAGCAGTCGACTAGCGTTCAACAATGAGCAGTTCTTC. Translated: CASSRLAFNNEQFF. The chain couples TRBV12-3 or TRBV12-4 to TRBJ2-1, with TRBD2 matching over 8 bases. This CDR3 is 14 amino acids long. The V segment lost 5 bases and the J segment 5 bases; nucleotides outside the gene matches: 5.

The chain uses TRBV7-8 and TRBJ2-1, with D perhaps TRBD2 (5 bases). The V gene's germline CDR1 is SGHVS and CDR2 FQNEAQ. The CDR3 sequence is 17 residues long. Trimming stripped 3 bases from V and 9 bases from J, with 24 bases between. CDR3 loop: CASSFLEIAAIGGEQFF. CDR3 sequence (DNA): TGTGCCAGCAGCTTCCTCGAGATAGCTGCTATCGGAGGTGAGCAGTTCTTC. The complete variable domain, with remaining parts taken from reference TRBV7-8 and TRBJ2-1, reads GAGVSQSPRYKVAKRGQDVALRCDPISGHVSLFWYQQALGQGPEFLTYFQNEAQLDKSGLPSDRFFAERPEGSVSTLKIQRTQQEDSAVYLCASSFLEIAAIGGEQFFGPGTRLTVL.

The V gene is TRBV7-7, the J gene TRBJ2-5, with TRBD2 identical over 10 bases. J lost 5 bases, V lost 4 bases, and 10 bases had no gene match. CDR1 and CDR2 (germline): SSHAT, FNYEAQ (reference sequence). The length of the CDR3 is 16 residues. CDR3 in DNA: TGTGCCAGCAGCTATTGGACTAGCGGCGGGTCGGAGACCCAGTACTTC. This gives the protein CASSYWTSGGSETQYF.

This chain uses TRBV3-1 with TRBJ2-3; 13 nucleotides match TRBD2. CDR1 is LGHDT and CDR2 is YNNKEL in the germline V gene (reference sequence). Germline trimming cut 2 bases from V and 5 bases from J; bases unmatched to any gene: 7. This CDR3 comprises 17 residues. For the CDR3, the DNA is TGTGCCAGCAGCCAAAGACTAGCGGGAGGACCAGAAGATACGCAGTATTTT. Amino acid sequence: CASSQRLAGGPEDTQYF.

This clonotype was seen only a few times. The genes are TRBV20-1 and TRBJ2-7; 8 positions match TRBD2. V lost 6 bases, J lost 4 bases, and 17 bases stayed unmatched. The CDR3 covers 16 residues. CDR1 is DFQATT, CDR2 SNEGSKA, per germline (reference sequence). CDR3 in amino acids: CSAPPRERSGGYEQYF. Here the CDR3 DNA reads TGCAGTGCCCCCCCAAGGGAGCGGTCGGGGGGGTACGAGCAGTACTTC.

Of note for this clonotype: The junction departs from the called germline gene at one end, perhaps through a read error. This chain joins TRBV7-2 and TRBJ2-1, with TRBD1 matching 12 bases. CDR3 length: 17 residues. Germline values: CDR1 SGHTA, CDR2 FQGNSA. CDR3 DNA sequence: TGTGCCAGCAGCCTAGCCGGGACAGGGGGCTTCTACAATGAGCAGTTCTTC. Amino acids: CASSLAGTGGFYNEQFF.

This chain uses TRBV7-2 with TRBJ2-7; 7 bases line up with TRBD2. Germline V CDR1 and CDR2: SGHTA, FQGNSA. The CDR3 is made up of 14 amino acids. V shed 1 base and J 6 bases; nucleotides not matched to a gene: 6. CDR3 sequence reads: CASSLGDYKTEQYF. CDR3 in DNA: TGTGCCAGCAGCTTAGGGGACTATAAGACCGAGCAGTACTTC.

This clonotype came up many times. The chain has TRBV5-5 and TRBJ2-3; 8 positions agree with TRBD1. Germline V gives CDR1 SGHKS, CDR2 YYEKEE (reference sequence). J gave up 2 bases and V 1 base, and 12 bases lay outside the gene matches. There are 18 residues in the CDR3. CDR3 loop: CASSLTGTGFRVTDTQYF. CDR3 DNA: TGTGCCAGCAGCTTGACCGGGACAGGCTTTCGTGTCACAGATACGCAGTATTTT.